Sequencing of this TCR beta chain was carried out in a study of T cells in Graves' hyperthyroidism and ophthalmopathy. Study in general: Peripheral blood was taken when the disease was first diagnosed, before any treatment began. Overall study results and limits: The blood repertoire included most of the expanded thyroid clonotypes above 0.001.

Amplified TCR beta CDR3 regions came from RNA transcripts. Using the HTBI primer set, a first-round RT-PCR was run on the TCR CDR3. TCRdb re-derived calls from the multiplex PCR reads in MiXCR, one entry per CDR3 protein. Of 400,000 to 500,000 distinct CDR3 sequences detected, roughly 13% appear once; the ten largest clones hold 4% to 6.5%. This CDR3 is built from 16 residues. Between the trimmed V and J ends, which lost 4 bases and 0 bases, there was a span of 15 bases. Germline V gene sequence: CDR1 MDHEN, CDR2 SYDVKM. This clonotype has ten or more counts. Its specificity is not known. The chain combines TRBV28 with TRBJ1-1; tentative D call: TRBD1 (6 bases). This TCR came from a woman between 18 and 30 years old with Graves' hyperthyroidism. The sequencing sample was made of blood. CDR3 in amino acids: CASSSPLTGMNTEAFF. Written as DNA, the CDR3 is TGTGCCAGCAGTTCCCCCTTGACAGGAATGAACACTGAAGCTTTCTTT.